The rows below give T cell receptor beta chains drawn from one sample of a study of Ad26.COV2.S vaccination and SARS-CoV-2 variants. This table comes from immunoSEQ multiplex PCR, and its TCRdb copy is limited to in-frame clones, with some not included. The top ten hold 1.5% to 2% of the sample, which has around 450,000 clones, approximately 90% seen once. Source: peripheral blood, taken in a trial of Ad26.COV2.S vaccine versus placebo. The receptors come from a person aged 18-60 years who received the Ad26.COV2.S COVID-19 vaccine or a placebo. The CDR3 runs from the conserved cysteine through the conserved F or W. The order of the fields is CDR3 protein, CDR3 DNA, clone size, CDR3 length, J gene, D gene, V gene. The D gene is left open where the match is weak. Part of the rows lack a size; the others show once, few, many or a class for expanded clones.

CASSPQGYGYTF	TGTGCCAGCAGCCCCCAGGGCTATGGCTACACCTTC	-	12	TRBJ1-2	-	TRBV9
CASSIGGNTEAFF	TGTGCCAGTAGTATCGGGGGGAACACTGAAGCTTTCTTT	-	13	TRBJ1-1	-	TRBV19
CASTSKAGADTQYF	TGTGCCAGCACGTCAAAGGCAGGGGCAGATACGCAGTATTTT	-	14	TRBJ2-3	-	TRBV6-5
CASSMGQGQGYEQYF	TGTGCCAGTAGTATGGGTCAGGGACAGGGCTACGAGCAGTACTTC	once	15	TRBJ2-7	TRBD1	TRBV19
CASSLRDIGASYTF	TGTGCCAGCAGCTTAAGGGACATCGGTGCGTCCTACACCTTC	-	14	TRBJ1-2	-	TRBV7-9
CASSLTVYSNQPQHF	TGTGCCAGCAGCTTGACAGTCTATAGCAATCAGCCCCAGCATTTT	once	15	TRBJ1-5	-	TRBV5-5
CASNFRDRASDGYTF	TGTGCCAGCAACTTCCGGGACAGGGCGTCTGATGGCTACACCTTC	-	15	TRBJ1-2	TRBD1	TRBV6-5
CASSVDHSNQPQHF	TGTGCCAGCAGCGTAGATCATAGCAATCAGCCCCAGCATTTT	-	14	TRBJ1-5	-	TRBV9
CASSSGGADTQYF	TGTGCCAGTAGTAGCGGGGGGGCAGATACGCAGTATTTT	-	13	TRBJ2-3	TRBD2	TRBV19
CASTLTSGRTGELFF	TGTGCCAGCACCCTGACTAGCGGGAGAACCGGGGAGCTGTTTTTT	-	15	TRBJ2-2	TRBD2	TRBV11-2
CASSDAAGGPYEQYF	TGTGCCAGCAGTGATGCAGCGGGAGGCCCTTACGAGCAGTACTTC	-	15	TRBJ2-7	TRBD2	TRBV6-1
CAISERNTDTQYF	TGTGCCATCAGTGAACGGAACACAGATACGCAGTATTTT	-	13	TRBJ2-3	-	TRBV10-3
CASSFGLAVAKNIQYF	TGTGCCAGCAGTTTCGGACTAGCGGTAGCCAAAAACATTCAGTACTTC	-	16	TRBJ2-4	TRBD2	TRBV6-5
CASSFRQGIQPQHF	TGTGCCAGCAGTTTCCGACAGGGGATTCAGCCCCAGCATTTT	-	14	TRBJ1-5	TRBD1	TRBV28
CSATSTDTQYF	TGCAGTGCTACCAGCACAGATACGCAGTATTTT	-	11	TRBJ2-3	-	TRBV20-1
CASSPSWRGRTEAFF	TGCGCCAGCAGCCCAAGCTGGAGGGGGCGGACTGAAGCTTTCTTT	few	15	TRBJ1-1	TRBD1	TRBV4-1
CASSQTSSGSDEQYF	TGTGCCAGCAGCCAGACTAGTAGTGGATCCGACGAGCAGTACTTC	-	15	TRBJ2-7	-	TRBV7-9
CASNTQYF	TGTGCCAGTAATACGCAGTATTTT	-	8	TRBJ2-3	-	TRBV7-2
CASSPGPRADSGNTIYF	TGTGCCAGCAGCCCTGGCCCCCGGGCCGACTCTGGAAACACCATATATTTT	-	17	TRBJ1-3	-	TRBV3-1/TRBV3-2
CASSLYGASGNTIYF	TGTGCCAGCAGCTTGTACGGAGCCTCTGGAAACACCATATATTTT	-	15	TRBJ1-3	-	TRBV5-6
CASSDPPDYGYTF	TGTGCCAGCAGTGATCCCCCAGACTATGGCTACACCTTC	-	13	TRBJ1-2	-	TRBV6-1
CASSYGRGNTEAFF	TGTGCCAGCAGTTACGGCAGGGGGAACACTGAAGCTTTCTTT	once	14	TRBJ1-1	-	TRBV6-6
CASSLTHNSPLHF	TGTGCCAGCAGCTTAACCCATAATTCACCCCTCCACTTT	-	13	TRBJ1-6	-	TRBV7-3
CASSSTEYNEQFF	TGTGCCAGCAGCTCGACGGAATACAATGAGCAGTTCTTC	-	13	TRBJ2-1	-	TRBV7-6